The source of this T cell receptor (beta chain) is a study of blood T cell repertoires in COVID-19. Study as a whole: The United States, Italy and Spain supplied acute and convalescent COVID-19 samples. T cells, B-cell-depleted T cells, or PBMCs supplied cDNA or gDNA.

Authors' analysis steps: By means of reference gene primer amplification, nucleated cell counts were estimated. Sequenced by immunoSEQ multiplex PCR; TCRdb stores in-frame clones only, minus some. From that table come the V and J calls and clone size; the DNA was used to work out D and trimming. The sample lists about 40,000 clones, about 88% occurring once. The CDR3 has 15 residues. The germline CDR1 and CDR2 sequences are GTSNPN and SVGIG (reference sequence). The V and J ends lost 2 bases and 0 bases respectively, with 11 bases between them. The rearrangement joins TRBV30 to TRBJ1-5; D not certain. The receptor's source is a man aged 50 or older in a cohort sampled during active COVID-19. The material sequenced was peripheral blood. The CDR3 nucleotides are TGTGCCTGGAGTTTGGGGAGCCATAGCAATCAGCCCCAGCATTTT. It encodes CAWSLGSHSNQPQHF.